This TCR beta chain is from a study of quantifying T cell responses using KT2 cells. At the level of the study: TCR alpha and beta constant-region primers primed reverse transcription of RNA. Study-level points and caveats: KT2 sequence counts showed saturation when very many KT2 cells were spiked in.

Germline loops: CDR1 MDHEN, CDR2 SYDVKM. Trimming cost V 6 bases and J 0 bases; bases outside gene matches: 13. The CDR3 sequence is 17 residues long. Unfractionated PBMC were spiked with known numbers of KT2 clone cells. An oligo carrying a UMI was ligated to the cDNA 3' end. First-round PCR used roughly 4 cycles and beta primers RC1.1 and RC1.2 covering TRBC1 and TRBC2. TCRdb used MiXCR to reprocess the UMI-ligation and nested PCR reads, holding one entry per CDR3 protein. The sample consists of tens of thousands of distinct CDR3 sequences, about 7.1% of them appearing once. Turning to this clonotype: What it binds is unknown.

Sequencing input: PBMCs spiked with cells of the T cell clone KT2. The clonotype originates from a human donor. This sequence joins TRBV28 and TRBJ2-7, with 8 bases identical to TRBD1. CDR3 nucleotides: TGTGCCAGCAGGGCGACAGGGGCGAAACGAAGCTCCTACGAGCAGTACTTC. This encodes CASRATGAKRSSYEQYF. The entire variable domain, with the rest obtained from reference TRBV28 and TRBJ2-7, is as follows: DVKVTQSSRYLVKRTGEKVFLECVQDMDHENMFWYRQDPGLGLRLIYFSYDVKMKEKGDIPEGYSVSREKKERFSLILESASTNQTSMYLCASRATGAKRSSYEQYFGPGTRLTVT.